This T cell receptor (beta chain) was observed in a study of cytomegalovirus exposure and HLA in healthy donors. Study-level findings and limits: Most CMV-associated TCR beta chains appeared HLA-restricted in a later analysis. Sequencing likely generated an artifact that appeared as a cluster of highly shared sequence variants. Roughly uniform sequencing depth across donors was assumed, possibly incorrectly.

As for the donors, each was a healthy bone marrow donor. As for this clone: Its antigen is as yet unknown.

V lost 1 base, J lost 2 bases, and 17 bases lay in between. The CDR3 length is 17 residues. Germline V gene data show CDR1 as SGHAT and CDR2 as FQNNGV. PCR amplification relied on 60 Vbeta primers (plus 13 Jbeta primers). This table comes from immunoSEQ multiplex PCR, and its TCRdb copy is limited to in-frame clones, with some not included. The sample yields approximately 150,000 clones, roughly three quarters seen once. The V gene is TRBV11-2, the J gene TRBJ1-1, with a tentative D call TRBD1 (5 bases). This receptor was identified in a male donor in good health and CMV-seropositive. Sequencing was carried out using PBMCs. The CDR3 is CASSLGPQTARNTEAFF. CDR3 DNA: TGTGCCAGCAGCTTAGGACCTCAGACAGCGCGAAACACTGAAGCTTTCTTT.